Below are 29 T cell receptor beta chains sequenced from a single sample in a study of human T cells and chemical hapten exposure. TCRdb fed the RACE reads into MiXCR, producing one record per CDR3 protein. This repertoire shows roughly 54,000 distinct CDR3 sequences, 8.5% to 10% found once; its top ten account for around 1.6%. The time point denotes: patch test 2, 6 weeks after DPC sensitization. Treatment of the sample: therapeutic diphenylcyclopropenone sensitization with weekly scalp DPC. The sample was whole blood, taken in connection with sensitization to the hapten diphenylcyclopropenone (DPC). Receptors were obtained from a woman in her 50s with alopecia areata. Some clones in this sample may be carry-over from other donors' samples.

This clonotype came up a few times. The chain links TRBV7-6 to TRBJ2-7; tentatively, D is TRBD2 (6 bases). The CDR3 runs to 13 residues. The V gene lost 3 bases and the J gene lost 5 bases, with 11 bases spanning the gap. CDR1 is SGHVS and CDR2 is FNYEAQ in the germline V gene. In nucleotides, the CDR3 is TGTGCCAGCAGCTTGGAGGGGCACGACGAGCAGTACTTC. Translation: CASSLEGHDEQYF.

The table lists this clonotype with a few counts. This chain links TRBV6-6 with TRBJ2-5, with a weak D call TRBD2 (5 bases). Trimming left V 5 bases short and J 5 bases short, with 27 bases between. Germline CDR1 MNHNY, CDR2 SVGAGI (reference sequence). The CDR3 has 18 amino acids. The CDR3 region has the DNA TGTGCCAGCAGTGCCTCCCGAGTGGCTAGCTCTTACTCTGAGACCCAGTACTTC. This translates into CASSASRVASSYSETQYF.

A note on this clonotype: One base away lies a much larger clone, so this may be a sequencing read error. The V call is TRBV28, the J call TRBJ1-5; D remains ambiguous. This CDR3 region has 12 residues. The V gene lost 7 bases and the J gene lost 0 bases, with 4 bases spanning the gap. Germline loops: CDR1 MDHEN, CDR2 SYDVKM. This CDR3 reads CASTDSNQPQHF. CDR3 in DNA: TGTGCCAGCACGGATAGCAATCAGCCCCAGCATTTT.

This clonotype was picked up a small number of times. The V and J genes are TRBV7-9 and TRBJ1-2; possible D gene TRBD1, 6 bases. Trimming stripped 5 bases from V and 4 bases from J, with 8 bases between. The CDR3 spans 12 residues. In germline, CDR1 is SEHNR, CDR2 FQNEAQ (reference sequence). The CDR3 protein is CASSGDTYGYTF. The CDR3 bases are TGTGCCAGCAGCGGGGACACCTATGGCTACACCTTC.

This clonotype was seen more than once but under ten times. This sequence joins TRBV7-2 and TRBJ2-7; 8 nucleotides agree with TRBD2. V shed 5 bases and J 4 bases; nucleotides not matched to a gene: 10. The germline V gene has CDR1 SGHTA and CDR2 FQGNSA. The length of the CDR3 is 15 residues. CDR3 residues: CASSLSAGVGYEQYF. For the CDR3, the DNA is TGTGCCAGCAGCCTCTCAGCGGGAGTGGGGTACGAGCAGTACTTC.

There are a few counts of this clonotype. V is TRBV18 and J is TRBJ2-7, with TRBD1 identical over 7 bases. The V gene end was trimmed by 3 bases and the J gene end by 3 bases; junction bases not matched to a gene: 5. Germline CDR1 KGHSH, CDR2 LQKENI. The CDR3 has 14 amino acids. The DNA of the CDR3 is TGTGCCAGCTCACCTGGACAGGCACTCTACGAGCAGTACTTC. Translated, it gives CASSPGQALYEQYF.

The chain combines TRBV28 with TRBJ2-7; 9 nucleotides match TRBD2. The CDR3 extends over 13 amino acids. Germline V CDR1 and CDR2: MDHEN, SYDVKM. V lost 10 bases and J lost 3; bases outside the gene matches: 7. CDR3 sequence: CANAPSGIYEQYF. The CDR3 DNA reads TGTGCCAACGCCCCTAGCGGGATCTACGAGCAGTACTTC. Full variable domain (rest looked up from reference TRBV28 and TRBJ2-7): DVKVTQSSRYLVKRTGEKVFLECVQDMDHENMFWYRQDPGLGLRLIYFSYDVKMKEKGDIPEGYSVSREKKERFSLILESASTNQTSMYLCANAPSGIYEQYFGPGTRLTVT.

This clonotype was found many times. The V call is TRBV20-1, the J call TRBJ1-6, with TRBD1 identical over 8 bases. Germline CDR1 is DFQATT and CDR2 is SNEGSKA (reference sequence). CDR3 size: 17 residues. After removal of 3 bases from V and 3 bases from J, the junction contained 10 bases not matched to a gene. The CDR3 reads CSARGQARVFYNSPLHF. DNA of the CDR3: TGCAGTGCTAGGGGACAGGCAAGGGTTTTCTATAATTCACCCCTCCACTTT.

The chain uses TRBV10-1 and TRBJ2-3; no clear D. CDR1 and CDR2 (germline): WNHNN, SYGVQD (reference sequence). The CDR3 extends over 14 amino acids. The V and J ends lost 2 bases and 5 bases respectively, with 11 bases between them. The CDR3 spells CASSELRIEDTQYF. The CDR3 DNA reads as TGCGCCAGCAGTGAGCTCCGGATAGAAGATACGCAGTATTTT.

This clonotype was seen at least ten times. The chain carries TRBV7-9 and TRBJ2-7; D call uncertain. Germline V gene sequence: CDR1 SEHNR, CDR2 FQNEAQ (reference sequence). CDR3 length: 14 amino acids. V was clipped by 8 bases and J by 0 bases, with 14 bases between them. Written as DNA, the CDR3 is TGTGCCAGCTGTCCCGGACCCAGCTCCTACGAGCAGTACTTC. This sequence encodes CASCPGPSSYEQYF.

This clonotype showed up many times. The chain has TRBV20-1 and TRBJ1-1, with D unclear. CDR1 is DFQATT and CDR2 is SNEGSKA in the germline V gene (reference sequence). The germline V and J ends were trimmed by 0 bases and 5 bases, with 16 bases remaining between them. This CDR3 region has 15 residues. The CDR3 loop reads CSARDQQAGYTEAFF. The CDR3 coding sequence is TGCAGTGCTAGAGATCAGCAGGCTGGTTATACTGAAGCTTTCTTT.

V is TRBV6-1 and J is TRBJ2-7, with 7 nucleotides matching TRBD2. Germline loops: CDR1 MNHNS, CDR2 SASEGT. The V and J ends lost 8 bases and 4 bases, in that order; junction bases with no gene match: 8. The CDR3 has 13 residues. CDR3 sequence reads: CASAGAVRYEQYF. The DNA of the CDR3 is TGTGCCAGCGCGGGAGCGGTACGGTACGAGCAGTACTTC.

The chain joins TRBV20-1 to TRBJ1-1, with no clear D. V was clipped by 7 bases and J by 0 bases, with 9 bases between them. The CDR3 runs 12 residues. CDR1 DFQATT and CDR2 SNEGSKA come from the germline V gene (reference sequence). Written as DNA, the CDR3 is TGCAGTGTGGCGGTTTTGAACACTGAAGCTTTCTTT. It encodes CSVAVLNTEAFF.

This clonotype was seen at least ten times. The V and J genes are TRBV5-1 and TRBJ2-3; 9 bases agree with TRBD2. This CDR3 contains 16 residues. In germline, CDR1 is SGHRS, CDR2 YFSETQ. V trimming: 4 bases; J trimming: 0 bases; junction bases outside the gene matches: 6. The CDR3 loop reads CASSTGSGGSTDTQYF. CDR3 DNA: TGCGCCAGCAGCACAGGTAGCGGGGGCAGCACAGATACGCAGTATTTT.

At least ten counts were recorded for this clonotype. The chain has TRBV7-2 and TRBJ1-2, with D perhaps TRBD1 (5 bases). The germline V and J ends were trimmed by 5 bases and 2 bases, with 9 bases remaining between them. CDR3 size: 13 residues. Germline CDR1 reads SGHTA; CDR2 reads FQGNSA. The CDR3, as DNA: TGTGCCAGCAGCCTCCAGGGAAACTATGGCTACACCTTC. Translating gives CASSLQGNYGYTF.

This clonotype was observed at least ten times. This sequence joins TRBV6-1 and TRBJ1-6; D might be TRBD1 (6 bases). The CDR3 has 16 residues. V shed 3 bases and J shed 5 bases, with 14 bases lying between them. CDR1 and CDR2 from the germline V gene are MNHNS and SASEGT. The CDR3: CASSDRPGTNNSPLHF. Written as DNA, the CDR3 is TGTGCCAGCAGTGACCGGCCCGGGACAAATAATTCACCCCTCCACTTT.

This clonotype was seen at least ten times. The chain uses TRBV7-9 and TRBJ1-1; the D is unclear. Trimming took 5 bases from V and 7 from J, leaving 11 bases between them. This CDR3 has 12 residues. Germline V gene lookup returns CDR1 SEHNR and CDR2 FQNEAQ (reference sequence). DNA of the CDR3: TGTGCCAGCAGCCCCCGGACGGATGAAGCTTTCTTT. Its protein product is CASSPRTDEAFF.

The chain is built from TRBV5-6 and TRBJ2-1, with a possible D match to TRBD2 (6 bases). The V gene lost 1 base and the J gene lost 4 bases, with 12 bases spanning the gap. The CDR3 is made up of 15 amino acids. Germline V gene data show CDR1 as SGHDT and CDR2 as YYEEEE. The CDR3 sequence is CASSLRGRPYNEQFF. CDR3 nucleotide sequence: TGTGCCAGCAGCTTGAGAGGGAGGCCTTACAATGAGCAGTTCTTC.

This clonotype was counted many times. The chain links TRBV18 to TRBJ1-5; no definite D call. Deletions cut 2 bases from V and 2 bases from J, with 7 bases between. The CDR3 sequence is 14 residues long. Germline CDR1 reads KGHSH; CDR2 reads LQKENI. The CDR3 DNA reads TGTGCCAGCTCACCATCCGGGGGCAATCAGCCCCAGCATTTT. Translated, it gives CASSPSGGNQPQHF.

The CDR3 region has the DNA TGCAGCGTTGTGAGGGATCAAGAGACCCAGTACTTC. Its protein is CSVVRDQETQYF. The J gene is TRBJ2-5, the V gene TRBV29-1; D is possibly TRBD2 (5 bases). The length of the CDR3 is 12 residues. Germline V gives CDR1 SQVTM, CDR2 ANQGSEA. The V end was cut by 4 bases, the J end by 2 bases, with 8 bases between. Using reference TRBV29-1 and TRBJ2-5 for the parts outside the CDR3, the full variable domain is SAVISQKPSRDICQRGTSLTIQCQVDSQVTMMFWYRQQPGQSLTLIATANQGSEATYESGFVIDKFPISRPNLTFSTLTVSNMSPEDSSIYLCSVVRDQETQYFGPGTRLLVL.

The V call is TRBV7-8, the J call TRBJ1-1, with no clear D. Germline V lookup: CDR1 SGHVS, CDR2 FQNEAQ. The CDR3 runs to 12 residues. The ends were cut back, 1 base at V and 10 bases at J, with 10 bases in the middle. The CDR3 protein is CASSLVGITAFF. The CDR3, as DNA: TGTGCCAGCAGCTTAGTCGGCATCACAGCTTTCTTT.

This clonotype was counted at least ten times. The chain combines TRBV7-8 with TRBJ2-3; TRBD1 might be the D (6 bases). CDR1 SGHVS and CDR2 FQNEAQ come from the germline V gene. Trimming shortened V by 8 bases and J by 4 bases, and 19 bases separated the two germline ends. This CDR3 spans 15 amino acids. The CDR3 DNA follows: TGTGCCAGCTCCTCGGACAGACACCCTGCAGATACGCAGTATTTT. The encoded protein is CASSSDRHPADTQYF. Full variable domain (missing parts from reference TRBV7-8 and TRBJ2-3): GAGVSQSPRYKVAKRGQDVALRCDPISGHVSLFWYQQALGQGPEFLTYFQNEAQLDKSGLPSDRFFAERPEGSVSTLKIQRTQQEDSAVYLCASSSDRHPADTQYFGPGTRLTVL.

The gene calls are TRBV6-6 and TRBJ2-1; D not certain. Trimming stripped 2 bases from V and 8 bases from J, with 10 bases between. The length of the CDR3 is 13 residues. Looked up from germline, CDR1 is MNHNY and CDR2 is SVGAGI (reference sequence). The CDR3 loop is CASSYVGRDEQFF. As DNA, the CDR3 is TGTGCCAGCAGTTACGTGGGTAGGGATGAGCAGTTCTTC.

V is TRBV11-2 and J is TRBJ1-1; D ambiguous. The germline V gene encodes CDR1 SGHAT and CDR2 FQNNGV. There are 13 residues in the CDR3. The ends were cut back, 4 bases at V and 0 bases at J, with 6 bases in the middle. The CDR3 protein is CASSYHMNTEAFF. The DNA for the CDR3 is TGTGCCAGCAGCTATCACATGAACACTGAAGCTTTCTTT.

This clonotype was detected many times. The chain links TRBV29-1 to TRBJ1-1; unclear D gene. The CDR3 totals 14 residues. In germline, CDR1 is SQVTM, CDR2 ANQGSEA. V was cut by 4 bases and J by 4 bases, with 16 bases left in between. CDR3 loop: CSVANRGSGTEAFF. CDR3 bases: TGCAGCGTTGCGAATAGAGGGTCGGGCACTGAAGCTTTCTTT.

This clonotype was counted a few times. The rearrangement joins TRBV20-1 to TRBJ1-4; D is undetermined. Germline lookup yields CDR1 DFQATT and CDR2 SNEGSKA (reference sequence). V was trimmed by 0 bases and J by 8 bases, leaving 7 bases between them. The CDR3 runs to 12 residues. The CDR3 protein is CSARDGWEKLFF. The DNA of the CDR3 is TGCAGTGCTAGAGACGGGTGGGAAAAACTGTTTTTT.

Many counts were recorded for this clonotype. This chain connects TRBV7-8 to TRBJ2-5; D may be TRBD2 (5 bases). This CDR3 contains 14 residues. Trimming took off 1 base at V and 5 bases at J, with 11 bases between the two ends. Germline V CDR1 and CDR2: SGHVS, FQNEAQ. The CDR3 sequence is CASSLGGYGETQYF. Written as DNA, the CDR3 is TGTGCCAGCAGCTTAGGAGGGTACGGTGAGACCCAGTACTTC.

This clonotype came up many times. This sequence joins TRBV5-6 and TRBJ1-6; D may be TRBD1 (6 bases). The CDR3 covers 15 residues. The V and J ends lost 4 bases and 7 bases respectively, with 15 bases between them. Germline CDR1 reads SGHDT; CDR2 reads YYEEEE. The CDR3 sequence is CASSRQGYGNSPLHF. The DNA for the CDR3 is TGTGCCAGCAGCAGGCAGGGGTATGGGAATTCACCCCTCCACTTT.

This clonotype was seen ten or more times. The chain carries TRBV28 and TRBJ1-2, with TRBD1 matching 7 bases. V shed 4 bases and J 4 bases; nucleotides not matched to a gene: 15. The CDR3 has 17 residues. The germline V gene has CDR1 MDHEN and CDR2 SYDVKM. The CDR3 bases are TGTGCCAGCAGTTCATCAACAGGGGACAAGTTTGGCTATGGCTACACCTTC. This translates into CASSSSTGDKFGYGYTF.